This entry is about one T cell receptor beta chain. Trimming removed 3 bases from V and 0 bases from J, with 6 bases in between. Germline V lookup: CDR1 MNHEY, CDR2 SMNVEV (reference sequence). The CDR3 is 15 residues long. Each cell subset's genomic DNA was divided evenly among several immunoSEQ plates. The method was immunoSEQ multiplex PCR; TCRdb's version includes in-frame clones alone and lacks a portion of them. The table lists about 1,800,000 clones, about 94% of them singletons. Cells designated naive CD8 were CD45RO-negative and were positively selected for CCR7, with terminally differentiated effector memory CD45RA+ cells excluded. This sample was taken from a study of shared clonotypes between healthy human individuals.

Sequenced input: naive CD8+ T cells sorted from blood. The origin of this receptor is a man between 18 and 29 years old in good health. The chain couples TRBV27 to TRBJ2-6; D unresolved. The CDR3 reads CASSFAFSGANVLTF. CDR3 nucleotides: TGTGCCAGCAGTTTTGCTTTCTCTGGGGCCAACGTCCTGACTTTC.